Sequencing of this T cell receptor beta chain was carried out in a study of chemoradiotherapy in HPV16-positive cancers. In the study overall: Candidate HPV-specific T-cell clones and common TCR motifs came from functional assays in two HPV16-positive patients.

Concerning this clone: Its cognate antigen is unknown.

Repeated repertoire sampling spanned the course of chemoradiotherapy. Repertoires were generated with immunoSEQ multiplex PCR, while TCRdb's copy carries only in-frame clones and drops some. The sample carries 25,000 to 30,000 clones, about 93% recorded once. Study-level points and caveats: In HPV16-positive patients, HPV-responsive T-cell expansion tracked better recurrence-free survival. During treatment, candidate HPV-specific clones and E7-related motifs expanded in tumor.

Per the germline V gene, CDR1 is SGHTA and CDR2 is FQGNSA. Trimming removed 1 base from V and 3 bases from J; junction bases left unmatched: 7. The CDR3 runs 18 residues. The source material was blood, sampled from a patient who underwent chemoradiotherapy. This TCR was sampled from a human donor with HPV-associated anogenital cancer. The chain joins TRBV7-2 to TRBJ2-1; 12 positions agree with TRBD2. The CDR3 sequence: CASSLEGTSGRFYNEQFF. The CDR3 region has the DNA TGTGCCAGCAGCTTAGAAGGAACTAGCGGGAGGTTCTACAATGAGCAGTTCTTC.